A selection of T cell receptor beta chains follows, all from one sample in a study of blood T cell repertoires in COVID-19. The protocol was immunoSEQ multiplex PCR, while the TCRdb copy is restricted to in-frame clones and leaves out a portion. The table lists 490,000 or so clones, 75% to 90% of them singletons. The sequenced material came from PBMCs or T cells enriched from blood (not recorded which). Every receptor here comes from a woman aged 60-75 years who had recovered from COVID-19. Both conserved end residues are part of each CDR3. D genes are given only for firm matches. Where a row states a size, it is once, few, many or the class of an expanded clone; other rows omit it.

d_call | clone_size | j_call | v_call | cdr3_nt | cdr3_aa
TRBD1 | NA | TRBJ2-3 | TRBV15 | TGTGCCACCTGGAACAGGGGCTCTCCTCCCACAGATACGCAGTATTTT | CATWNRGSPPTDTQYF
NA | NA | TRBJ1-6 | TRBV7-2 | TGTGCCAGCAGCTTAGTAGGACACAATAATTCACCCCTCCACTTT | CASSLVGHNNSPLHF
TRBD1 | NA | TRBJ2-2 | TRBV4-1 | TGCGCCAGCAGCTATACCGGGACAGGGCCCTACGGGGGCACCGGGGAGCTGTTTTTT | CASSYTGTGPYGGTGELFF
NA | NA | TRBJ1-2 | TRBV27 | TGTGCCAGCAGGATAGTGGGGGGAGGCTATGGCTACACCTTC | CASRIVGGGYGYTF
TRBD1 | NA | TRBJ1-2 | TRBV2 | TGTGCCAGCTGGGACAGGGGGGTCTATGGCTACACCTTC | CASWDRGVYGYTF
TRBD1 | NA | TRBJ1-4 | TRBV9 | TGTGCCAGCAGCCCCGGACTAACAGGGGGGCGTGAAAAACTGTTTTTT | CASSPGLTGGREKLFF
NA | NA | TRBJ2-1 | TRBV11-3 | TGTGCCAGCAGCTTATCGTTCGAGCAGTTCTTC | CASSLSFEQFF
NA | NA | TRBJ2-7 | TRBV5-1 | TGCGCCAGCAGCTTACCGACAGTCCACGAGCAGTACTTC | CASSLPTVHEQYF
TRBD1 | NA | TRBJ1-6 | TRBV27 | TGTGCCAGCAGTTTACAGGGGGCTAATTCACCCCTCCACTTT | CASSLQGANSPLHF
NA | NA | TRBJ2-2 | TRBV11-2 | TGTGCCAGCAGCTCCAGCCTTTGGGGCCGAACGTACCGGGAGCTGTTTTTT | CASSSSLWGRTYRELFF
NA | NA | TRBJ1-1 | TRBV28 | TGTGCCAGCAGTTTGTGGACGACGGGACACCACATGAACACTGAAGCTTTCTTT | CASSLWTTGHHMNTEAFF
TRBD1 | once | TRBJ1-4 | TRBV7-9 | TGTGCCAGCAGCTTAGGGACAGGGGGTAATGAAAAACTGTTTTTT | CASSLGTGGNEKLFF
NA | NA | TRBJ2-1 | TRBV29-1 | TGCAGCGTTCGAGAGAACTTTAGCTCCTACAATGAGCAGTTCTTC | CSVRENFSSYNEQFF
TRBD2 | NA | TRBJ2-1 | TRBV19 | TGTGCCAGTAGTTTCCTAGCGGCTCCCTACAATGAGCAGTTCTTC | CASSFLAAPYNEQFF
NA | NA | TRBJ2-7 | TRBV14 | TGTGCCAGCAGCCAAGGGTTCGGGTTCGAGCAGTACTTC | CASSQGFGFEQYF
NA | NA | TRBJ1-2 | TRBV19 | TGTGCCAGTAGTACCCAGGGGCTCGGGGGGCTAAACTATGGCTACACCTTC | CASSTQGLGGLNYGYTF
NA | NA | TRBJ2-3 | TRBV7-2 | TGTGCCAGCAGCCAGTCGGGGTCCACAGATACGCAGTATTTT | CASSQSGSTDTQYF
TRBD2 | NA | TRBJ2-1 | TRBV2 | TGTGCCAGCAGCAGCAGGACTAGCGGGCCGAGCTCCTACAATGAGCAGTTCTTC | CASSSRTSGPSSYNEQFF
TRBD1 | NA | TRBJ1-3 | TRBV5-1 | TGCGCCAGCAGCCCGGACAGGGCCGGAAACACCATATATTTT | CASSPDRAGNTIYF
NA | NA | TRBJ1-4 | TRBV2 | TGTGCCAGCAGTCCTGAAGGAGGTGAAAAACTGTTTTTT | CASSPEGGEKLFF
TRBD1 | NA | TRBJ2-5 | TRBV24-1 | TGTGCCACCATTAGGGACAGAGTCCAAGAGACCCAGTACTTC | CATIRDRVQETQYF
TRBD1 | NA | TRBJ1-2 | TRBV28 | TGTGCCAGCAGTTTCGCAGGGGGCTATGGCTACACCTTC | CASSFAGGYGYTF
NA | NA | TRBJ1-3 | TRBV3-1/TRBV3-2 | TGTGCCAGCAGCCTCAGGGGTTATGGAAACACCATATATTTT | CASSLRGYGNTIYF
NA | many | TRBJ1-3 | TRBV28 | TGTGCCAGCACCTTCGGAGATGGTTCGAACACCATATATTTT | CASTFGDGSNTIYF
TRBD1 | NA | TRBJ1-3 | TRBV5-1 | TGCGCCAGCAGCTCAGGGGGCCACTCTGGAAACACCATATATTTT | CASSSGGHSGNTIYF
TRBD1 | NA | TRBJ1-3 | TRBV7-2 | TGTGCCAGCAGCTTAAAAGGGACAGGGGGCGGAAACACCATATATTTT | CASSLKGTGGGNTIYF
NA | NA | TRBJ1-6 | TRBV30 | TGTGCCTGGAGTGGTCAGGGAGGTTCACCCCTCCACTTT | CAWSGQGGSPLHF
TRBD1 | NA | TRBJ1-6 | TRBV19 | TGTGCCAGTAGTACCCGACAGGGACCTAATTCACCCCTCCACTTT | CASSTRQGPNSPLHF
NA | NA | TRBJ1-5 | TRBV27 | TGTGCCAGCAGTTTTATGATGGACAGCCCAACCAATCAGCCCCAGCATTTT | CASSFMMDSPTNQPQHF
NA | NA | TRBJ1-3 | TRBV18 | TGTGCCAGCTCATCACGGGACTTCTCTGGAAACACCATATATTTT | CASSSRDFSGNTIYF
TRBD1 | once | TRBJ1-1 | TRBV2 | TGTGCCAGCAGTGGGACAGGGGGGAAGTCAGCTTTCTTT | CASSGTGGKSAFF
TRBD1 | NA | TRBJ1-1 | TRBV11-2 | TGTGCCAGCAGCTCCAGGGGGCTTAGGAACACTGAAGCTTTCTTT | CASSSRGLRNTEAFF